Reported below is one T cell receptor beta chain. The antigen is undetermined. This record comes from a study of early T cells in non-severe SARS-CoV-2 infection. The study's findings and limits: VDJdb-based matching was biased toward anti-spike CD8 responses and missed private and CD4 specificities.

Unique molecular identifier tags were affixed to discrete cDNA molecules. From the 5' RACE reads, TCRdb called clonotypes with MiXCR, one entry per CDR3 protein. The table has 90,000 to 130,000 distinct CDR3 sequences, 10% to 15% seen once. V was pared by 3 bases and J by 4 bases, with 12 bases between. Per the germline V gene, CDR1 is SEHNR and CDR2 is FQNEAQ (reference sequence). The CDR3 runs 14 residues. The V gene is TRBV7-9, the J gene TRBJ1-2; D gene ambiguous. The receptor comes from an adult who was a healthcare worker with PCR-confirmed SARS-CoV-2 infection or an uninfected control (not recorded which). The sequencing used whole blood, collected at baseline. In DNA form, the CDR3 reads TGTGCCAGCAGCTTCTCGGACGTGGGCTATGGCTACACCTTC. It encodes CASSFSDVGYGYTF.